This T cell receptor (beta chain) is drawn from a study of CD8 T cells in ankylosing spondylitis. Broader study findings: Apparently characteristic of ankylosing spondylitis blood was a TCR beta motif (about eight highly homologous variants).

The CDR3 covers 17 residues. Germline assignment: CDR1 MDHEN and CDR2 SYDVKM. V was pared by 6 bases and J by 0 bases, with 6 bases of the junction left unmatched. TCRdb re-derived calls from the 5' RACE reads in MiXCR, one entry per CDR3 protein. The data show about 400,000 distinct CDR3 sequences, more than 20% seen once. Of note for this clonotype: Antigen unknown.

This chain links TRBV28 with TRBJ2-6, with 9 positions matching TRBD2. This sequence was found in a male donor with ankylosing spondylitis or in good health (not recorded which). The specimen was blood, either unsorted or a sorted T cell fraction (not recorded which). The CDR3 reads CASRLAGAYSGANVLTF. CDR3 coding DNA: TGTGCCAGCAGATTAGCGGGGGCCTACTCTGGGGCCAACGTCCTGACTTTC.